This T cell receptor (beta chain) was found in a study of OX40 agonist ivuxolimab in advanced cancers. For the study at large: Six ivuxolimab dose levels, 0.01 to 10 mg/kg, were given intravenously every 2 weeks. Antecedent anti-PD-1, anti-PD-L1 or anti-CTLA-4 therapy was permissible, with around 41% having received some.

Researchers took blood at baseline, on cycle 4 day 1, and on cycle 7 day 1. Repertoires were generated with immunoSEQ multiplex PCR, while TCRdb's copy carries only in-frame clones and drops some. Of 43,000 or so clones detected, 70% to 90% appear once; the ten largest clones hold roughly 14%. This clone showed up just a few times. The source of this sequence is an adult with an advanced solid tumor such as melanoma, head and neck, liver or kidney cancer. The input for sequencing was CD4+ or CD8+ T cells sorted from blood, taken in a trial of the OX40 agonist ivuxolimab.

CDR3 residues: CASSPTPGGYEQYF. CDR3 in DNA: TGCGCCAGCAGCCCTACCCCAGGGGGCTACGAGCAGTACTTC. The genes are TRBV10-2 and TRBJ2-7, with 7 bases lining up with TRBD1. Unmatched junction bases numbered 8, after V lost 6 bases and J lost 3 bases. Germline CDR1 and CDR2: WSHSY and SAAADI. The CDR3 totals 14 residues.